Listed here are 2 T cell receptor beta chains from one sample, sequenced in a study of shared clonotypes between healthy human individuals. The repertoire was sequenced with immunoSEQ multiplex PCR; TCRdb's copy has only in-frame clones and lacks some. The sample lists about 2 million clones, 85% to 95% occurring once. Naive CD8 populations comprised CD45RO-negative cells positively selected for CCR7, excluding terminally differentiated effector memory CD45RA+ cells. Sample: naive CD8+ T cells sorted from blood. Every receptor here comes from a man between 18 and 35 years old in good health.

The rearrangement links TRBV27 to TRBJ2-7, with D tentatively TRBD1 (6 bases). Germline V gives CDR1 MNHEY, CDR2 SMNVEV (reference sequence). V lost 4 bases and J 4 bases, leaving 14 bases between the germline ends. The CDR3 has 14 amino acids. DNA for the CDR3: TGTGCCAGCAGTTACGGCAGGGGTGGGTACGAGCAGTACTTC. The encoded protein is CASSYGRGGYEQYF.

Comment on this clone: The sample holds other DNA sequences that translate to the same CDR3. This chain joins TRBV27 and TRBJ2-7; the D gene is possibly TRBD2 (5 bases). Between the trimmed V and J ends, which lost 6 bases and 2 bases, there was a span of 8 bases. CDR1 and CDR2 from the germline V gene are MNHEY and SMNVEV (reference sequence). This CDR3 spans 12 amino acids. The CDR3, as DNA: TGTGCCAGCAGGGACGGGGCCTACGAGCAGTACTTC. This sequence encodes CASRDGAYEQYF.